Following are 10 T cell receptor beta chains from one sample sequenced in a study of blood T cell repertoires in COVID-19. Measured with immunoSEQ multiplex PCR; TCRdb has only the in-frame clones, and not every one. This sample has some 50,000 clones, with about 83% found just once. The sample comprised peripheral blood. Receptor source: an elderly man in a cohort sampled during active COVID-19.

The V call is TRBV7-3, the J call TRBJ2-7, with TRBD1 matching 8 bases. The germline CDR1 and CDR2 sequences are SGHTA and FQGTGA. V was pared by 4 bases and J by 2 bases, with 4 bases of the junction left unmatched. CDR3 size: 14 residues. The CDR3 DNA follows: TGTGCCAGCAGCTCAGGGGACAGGACCTACGAGCAGTACTTC. Protein sequence: CASSSGDRTYEQYF.

The chain uses TRBV28 and TRBJ1-1; no firm D call. CDR1 is MDHEN, CDR2 SYDVKM, per germline. V shed 6 bases and J shed 10 bases, with 12 bases lying between them. The CDR3 covers 11 residues. The DNA for the CDR3 is TGTGCCAGCAGCATCCCGCCGGGAGCTTTCTTT. Amino acid sequence: CASSIPPGAFF.

This chain uses TRBV4-1 with TRBJ1-2; 7 positions match TRBD1. Germline V lookup: CDR1 MGHRA, CDR2 YSYEKL. V shed 2 bases, J shed 5 bases, and the junction held 2 bases outside the gene matches. The CDR3 loop spans 13 amino acids. The DNA of the CDR3 is TGCGCCAGCAGCCAATCGACAGGGTATGGCTACACCTTC. Translating gives CASSQSTGYGYTF.

The chain employs TRBV7-2 and TRBJ2-4, with 7 bases fitting TRBD1. Trimming took 5 bases from V and 11 from J; bases not matched to a gene: 12. This CDR3 spans 14 amino acids. Germline V gives CDR1 SGHTA, CDR2 FQGNSA. This CDR3 is CASSPTGPPEFQYF. CDR3 nucleotides: TGTGCCAGCAGCCCGACAGGGCCCCCGGAATTTCAGTACTTC.

This clone has a single count. V and J are TRBV5-8 and TRBJ2-1; TRBD2 matches 10 bases. The germline CDR1 and CDR2 sequences are SGHTS and YDEGEE. The CDR3 covers 16 residues. Trimming at V came to 3 bases and at J to 3 bases, leaving 6 bases not matched to a gene. Written as DNA, the CDR3 is TGTGCCAGCAGCTCGGGGACTAGCGTCTACTACAATGAGCAGTTCTTC. Translation: CASSSGTSVYYNEQFF.

The chain links TRBV18 to TRBJ1-2; 10 nucleotides line up with TRBD1. Germline assignment: CDR1 KGHSH and CDR2 LQKENI. The CDR3 runs to 16 residues. Germline trimming cut 4 bases from V and 7 bases from J; bases unmatched to any gene: 12. CDR3: CASSRKDGQGVRGYTF. The CDR3 region has the DNA TGTGCCAGCTCACGGAAAGACGGACAGGGGGTTCGTGGCTACACCTTC.

The chain is built from TRBV7-9 and TRBJ1-2, with 8 bases matching TRBD1. Germline trimming cut 5 bases from V and 8 bases from J; bases unmatched to any gene: 13. The germline gives CDR1 SEHNR, CDR2 FQNEAQ (reference sequence). The length of the CDR3 is 15 residues. The CDR3 sequence: CASSLLDREGRGYTF. The DNA for the CDR3 is TGTGCCAGCAGCCTCCTGGACAGGGAAGGCCGGGGCTACACCTTC.

The chain uses TRBV3-1 (or the pseudogene TRBV3-2) and TRBJ2-7, with TRBD2 matching over 16 bases. The CDR3 covers 18 residues. CDR1 is LGHDT and CDR2 is YNNKEL in the germline V gene (reference sequence). V trimming: 1 base; J trimming: 5 bases; junction bases outside the gene matches: 8. CDR3 loop: CASSQAGLAGGPTHEQYF. The CDR3 DNA reads TGTGCCAGCAGCCAAGCGGGACTAGCGGGAGGGCCAACTCACGAGCAGTACTTC.

CDR3 protein: CASSLFIADSNEQFF. As DNA, the CDR3 is TGCGCCAGCAGCTTGTTCATAGCGGATAGCAATGAGCAGTTCTTC. The rearrangement joins TRBV5-1 to TRBJ2-1; D may be TRBD2 (6 bases). CDR3 length: 15 amino acids. Per the germline V gene, CDR1 is SGHRS and CDR2 is YFSETQ. V dropped 1 base and J dropped 6 bases, with 14 bases sitting between them.

The rearrangement uses TRBV5-1 and TRBJ2-2; TRBD2 matches at 7 bases. The CDR3 runs 14 residues. V lost 1 base and J lost 6; bases outside the gene matches: 3. The germline V gene encodes CDR1 SGHRS and CDR2 YFSETQ. CDR3 amino acids: CASSLREGPGELFF. The CDR3 DNA is TGCGCCAGCAGCTTGAGGGAGGGCCCCGGGGAGCTGTTTTTT.